This is a list of T cell receptor beta chains from one sample in a study of blood T cell repertoires in COVID-19. Sequencing was performed with immunoSEQ multiplex PCR; in TCRdb, only in-frame clones are kept and a portion is missing. The repertoire holds just under 150,000 clones, with approximately 87% as singletons. Input material: peripheral blood. Receptors originate from a woman between 50 and 59 years old with active or convalescent COVID-19. Each CDR3 is given with its conserved first and last residue. D genes are given only for firm matches. Clone size is shown for a subset of rows, as once, few, many or a class of expanded clone.

>TRBD1|few|TRBV7-2|15|TRBJ1-2
TGTGCCAGCAGCACAGACAGGGGTCGTCGCTATGGCTACACCTTC
CASSTDRGRRYGYTF
>-|few|TRBV3-1/TRBV3-2|16|TRBJ1-1
TGTGCCAGCAGCCAAGGGAGCGCGGCTGGGGGGACTGAAGCTTTCTTT
CASSQGSAAGGTEAFF
>-|-|TRBV5-1|13|TRBJ2-2
TGCGCCAGCAGCTTGGGAGCACCCGGGGAGCTGTTTTTT
CASSLGAPGELFF
>TRBD1|-|TRBV7-2|15|TRBJ2-7
TGTGCCAGCAGCTTAGATTCGGGACAGGGTTTCAAGCAGTACTTC
CASSLDSGQGFKQYF
>-|-|TRBV24-1|14|TRBJ2-3
TGTGCCACCAGTGATGGGCAGGGCACAGATACGCAGTATTTT
CATSDGQGTDTQYF
>TRBD1|once|TRBV3-1/TRBV3-2|20|TRBJ1-1
TGTGCCAGCAGCCAAGTGGTCAGGGGGAAATTAGTGAGTGGCAACACTGAAGCTTTCTTT
CASSQVVRGKLVSGNTEAFF
>-|-|TRBV4-3|13|TRBJ1-2
TGCGCCAGCAGCCAAGATCGCGGGGGTGGCTACACCTTC
CASSQDRGGGYTF
>-|-|TRBV5-1|15|TRBJ1-4
TGCGCCAGCAGTACTAGCATTTCAACTAATGAAAAACTGTTTTTT
CASSTSISTNEKLFF
>-|once|TRBV6-2/TRBV6-3|16|TRBJ2-1
TGTGCCAGCAGTTACTCCCGGTCGCGCTCCTACAATGAGCAGTTCTTC
CASSYSRSRSYNEQFF
>TRBD1|-|TRBV7-3|13|TRBJ1-1
TGTGCCAGCAGCTTGGACAGGGGGACTGAAGCTTTCTTT
CASSLDRGTEAFF
>TRBD2|-|TRBV5-1|14|TRBJ2-3
TGCGCCAGCAGCTTGGCGGGGGGGACAGATACGCAGTATTTT
CASSLAGGTDTQYF
>-|-|TRBV6-6|12|TRBJ1-1
TGTGCCAGCAGTTACTCGGGCGCAGAAGCTTTCTTT
CASSYSGAEAFF
>-|-|TRBV5-1|16|TRBJ1-1
TGCGCCAGCAGCTTGGTGCGGGGAAGTATGAACACTGAAGCTTTCTTT
CASSLVRGSMNTEAFF
>-|-|TRBV5-1|12|TRBJ2-5
TGCGCCAGCAGCTTTAACCAAGAGACCCAGTACTTC
CASSFNQETQYF
>-|-|TRBV5-8|15|TRBJ2-7
TGTGCCAGCAGCTCCGGGACAAGGGTGACCTACGAGCAGTACTTC
CASSSGTRVTYEQYF
>TRBD1|-|TRBV28|18|TRBJ2-1
TGTGCCAGCAGTTTATCCTCCAAATGGACAGGGAAATACAATGAGCAGTTCTTC
CASSLSSKWTGKYNEQFF